Following are 29 T cell receptor beta chains from one sample sequenced in a study of blood T cells in healthy people across ages. Next came a second PCR, run for about 7 to 11 cycles, which used a sample-barcoded 5' primer along with a J-beta primer mix. TCRdb re-derived calls from the 5' RACE reads in MiXCR, one entry per CDR3 protein. Altogether around 710,000 distinct CDR3 sequences are present, around 46% being singletons, with the ten largest covering under 25%. The sequenced sample consisted of blood. The receptor source for this set is a woman in her sixties in good health.

The chain is built from TRBV9 and TRBJ2-6, with 7 positions matching TRBD1. The CDR3 covers 18 residues. CDR1 is SGDLS, CDR2 YYNGEE, per germline. With 0 bases clipped from V and 0 bases from J, the junction kept 6 bases outside the gene matches. CDR3 sequence (DNA): TGTGCCAGCAGCGTAGCCCAATACAGGGGCTCTGGGGCCAACGTCCTGACTTTC. This encodes CASSVAQYRGSGANVLTF.

The CDR3 DNA sequence: TGTGCCAGCAGCCAAGAGACCGGGACTAGCGGGGGAACAGATACGCAGTATTTT. Translating it yields CASSQETGTSGGTDTQYF. The V call is TRBV4-2, the J call TRBJ2-3; 14 bases are shared with TRBD2. The CDR3 sequence is 18 residues long. The J segment lost 3 bases and the V segment lost 0 bases, leaving 5 bases of the junction unmatched. Per the germline V gene, CDR1 is LGHNA and CDR2 is YNFKEQ.

This clonotype turned up a few times. V and J are TRBV25-1 and TRBJ2-1, with 11 bases aligning to TRBD2. With the DNA end fitting TRBJ2-7 better, the J assignment may be wrong. The CDR3 contains 15 residues. Germline V gene data show CDR1 as MGHDK and CDR2 as SYGVNS. The CDR3 loop is CASLPTSGSYNEQYF. DNA for the CDR3: TGTGCCAGCTTGCCAACTAGCGGGAGCTACAATGAGCAGTACTTC.

This rearrangement joins TRBV12-3 or TRBV12-4 to TRBJ2-7; TRBD2 matches 10 bases. The CDR3 spans 13 residues. The trim removed 6 bases at V and 12 bases at J, leaving 11 bases unmatched. Here the CDR3 reads CASSLTSGRDLYF. DNA of the CDR3: TGTGCCAGCAGCTTGACTAGCGGGCGGGATCTGTACTTC.

The gene calls are TRBV6-2 or TRBV6-3 and TRBJ2-7, with TRBD1 as a possible D gene (5 bases). Per germline, CDR1 MNHEY and CDR2 SVGEGT. Trimming took 7 bases from V and 5 from J, leaving 21 bases between them. The CDR3 has 15 residues. CDR3 loop: CASIATPARVNEQYF. CDR3 bases: TGTGCCAGCATCGCCACTCCGGCCAGGGTCAACGAGCAGTACTTC.

The rearrangement uses TRBV5-1 and TRBJ1-2; D perhaps matches TRBD1 (5 bases). The CDR3 covers 16 residues. Germline V gives CDR1 SGHRS, CDR2 YFSETQ. V was cut by 0 bases and J by 2 bases, with 14 bases left in between. The CDR3 nucleotides are TGCGCCAGCAGCTTGGCCGTGGGGGATCAGAACTATGGCTACACCTTC. It codes for CASSLAVGDQNYGYTF.

This clonotype showed up many times. The chain combines TRBV29-1 with TRBJ2-1, with D perhaps matching TRBD1 or TRBD2 (6 bases each). This CDR3 contains 15 residues. V lost 8 bases to trimming and J lost 1 base, with 18 bases between them. CDR1 and CDR2 (germline): SQVTM, ANQGSEA. CDR3 region: CSFRGGNRSYNEQFF. In nucleotides, the CDR3 is TGCAGCTTTCGAGGGGGGAATAGGTCCTACAATGAGCAGTTCTTC.

The table lists this clonotype with many counts. The V call is TRBV6-4, the J call TRBJ1-2, with 9 bases matching TRBD1. Trimming took 6 bases from V and 8 from J; bases not matched to a gene: 4. The length of the CDR3 is 12 residues. CDR1 MRHNA and CDR2 SNTAGT come from the germline V gene. CDR3 sequence: CASRAGTGGYTF. CDR3 DNA: TGTGCCAGCAGAGCCGGGACAGGGGGCTACACCTTC.

The chain has TRBV9 and TRBJ2-1; 8 bases match TRBD2. The CDR3 length is 15 residues. CDR1 is SGDLS and CDR2 is YYNGEE in the germline V gene. Germline trimming cut 0 bases from V and 7 bases from J; bases unmatched to any gene: 6. The CDR3 coding sequence is TGTGCCAGCAGCGTAGAGTGGACTAGCCTTAATGAGCAGTTCTTC. This gives the protein CASSVEWTSLNEQFF.

This clonotype appeared once. This sequence joins TRBV3-1 and TRBJ2-3; possibly TRBD1 for D (5 bases). The V end lost 2 bases, the J end lost 5 bases, and 11 bases lay between the germline ends. The V gene's germline CDR1 is LGHDT and CDR2 YNNKEL (reference sequence). The CDR3 covers 14 residues. Written as DNA, the CDR3 is TGTGCCAGCAGCCAACGGCAGGGAAGAGATACGCAGTATTTT. Amino acid sequence: CASSQRQGRDTQYF.

The chain links TRBV7-6 to TRBJ1-1; 7 positions agree with TRBD1. Germline V CDR1 and CDR2: SGHVS, FNYEAQ. J was trimmed by 3 bases and V by 0 bases; bases with no gene match: 7. The CDR3 has 16 residues. The CDR3 reads CASSLAGGTAHTEAFF. The CDR3 DNA sequence: TGTGCCAGCAGCTTAGCCGGCGGGACAGCACACACTGAAGCTTTCTTT.

The V and J genes are TRBV7-6 and TRBJ2-4, with a tentative D call TRBD2 (5 bases). Gene TRBJ2-7 matches the end of the DNA better, so the J call may be wrong. CDR3 length: 15 amino acids. CDR1 and CDR2 from the germline V gene are SGHVS and FNYEAQ. CDR3 bases: TGTGCCAGCAGCTTAGTTGGAGGTGACGCGGACGAGCAGTACTTC. It yields the protein CASSLVGGDADEQYF.

A remark on this clonotype: An end of the junction differs from the germline gene, which may be a read error. The V and J genes are TRBV4-3 and TRBJ2-1; TRBD2 might be the D (5 bases). Germline CDR1 reads LGHNA; CDR2 reads YSLEER. The CDR3 is 15 amino acids. CDR3 loop: CASSKDTAGYNEQFF. Written as DNA, the CDR3 is TGCGCCAGCAGCAAAGACACTGCGGGCTACAATGAGCAGTTCTTC.

The rearrangement joins TRBV14 to TRBJ2-5; 8 bases are a match to TRBD1. The J call could be wrong; TRBJ2-7 is a better fit for the DNA end. This CDR3 contains 16 residues. Germline-derived CDR1 and CDR2 are SGHDN and FVKESK. The CDR3 loop is CASSQAVGDRGCEQYF. CDR3 bases: TGTGCCAGCAGCCAGGCGGTAGGTGACAGGGGTTGCGAGCAGTACTTC.

The chain couples TRBV7-9 to TRBJ1-1; D may be TRBD1 (6 bases). Germline V gives CDR1 SEHNR, CDR2 FQNEAQ (reference sequence). This CDR3 has 18 amino acids. V lost 2 bases to trimming and J lost 1 base, with 20 bases between them. DNA of the CDR3: TGTGCCAGCAGCTTAATCGGGGCCAGGGACAAGGGGAACACTGAAGCTTTCTTT. This encodes CASSLIGARDKGNTEAFF.

This clonotype was detected many times. The chain has TRBV5-1 and TRBJ2-3; D is ambiguous. The CDR3 runs 13 residues. Germline V lookup: CDR1 SGHRS, CDR2 YFSETQ. The V gene lost 4 bases and the J gene lost 3 bases, with 9 bases spanning the gap. The CDR3 DNA sequence: TGCGCCAGCAGCCAGGAATTAACAGATACGCAGTATTTT. This gives the protein CASSQELTDTQYF.

This clonotype was seen at least ten times. V is TRBV5-1 and J is TRBJ2-1; D gene ambiguous. Germline loops: CDR1 SGHRS, CDR2 YFSETQ. The CDR3 runs to 15 residues. Deletions cut 0 bases from V and 4 bases from J, with 11 bases between. The CDR3 region has the DNA TGCGCCAGCAGCTTGGCCGAGTACCAATACAATGAGCAGTTCTTC. Its translation is CASSLAEYQYNEQFF.

This chain joins TRBV29-1 and TRBJ2-1; D unresolved. Trimming took 7 bases from V and 3 from J, leaving 7 bases between them. The CDR3 spans 11 residues. Germline V gives CDR1 SQVTM, CDR2 ANQGSEA. This chain's CDR3 is CSGDDYNEQFF. The CDR3 nucleotides are TGCAGCGGCGACGACTACAATGAGCAGTTCTTC.

DNA of the CDR3: TGTGCCAGCAGCTTTCACGGCGAAAACGAGCAGTACTTC. Translation: CASSFHGENEQYF. This chain connects TRBV7-9 to TRBJ2-7; no firm D call. Germline assignment: CDR1 SEHNR and CDR2 FQNEAQ (reference sequence). Trimming cost V 3 bases and J 5 bases, with 11 bases left between them. The CDR3 spans 13 residues.

This chain connects TRBV27 to TRBJ2-5, with 8 bases fitting TRBD1. The J segment lost 1 base and the V segment lost 2 bases, leaving 3 bases of the junction unmatched. The CDR3 consists of 15 residues. From germline, CDR1 is MNHEY and CDR2 SMNVEV (reference sequence). CDR3 nucleotides: TGTGCCAGCAGTTTACAGGGGGCCGTCCAAGAGACCCAGTACTTC. Protein product: CASSLQGAVQETQYF.

The genes are TRBV6-2 or TRBV6-3 and TRBJ1-2; D is uncertain. V was pared by 5 bases and J by 10 bases, with 17 bases between. This CDR3 has 13 amino acids. The germline V gene has CDR1 MNHEY and CDR2 SVGEGT. In DNA, the CDR3 is TGTGCCAGCAGTGATGACTACCTGAACGACTACACCTTC. Translation: CASSDDYLNDYTF.

The chain has TRBV6-6 and TRBJ2-7; the D gene is possibly TRBD2 (7 bases). Between the trimmed V and J ends, which lost 0 bases and 4 bases, there was a span of 16 bases. This CDR3 has 16 residues. Per germline, CDR1 MNHNY and CDR2 SVGAGI (reference sequence). CDR3 residues: CASSYSTGAGAYEQYF. The CDR3 nucleotides read TGTGCCAGCAGTTACTCGACGGGGGCGGGGGCTTACGAGCAGTACTTC.

This clonotype was counted a few times. The chain has TRBV20-1 and TRBJ1-5; 8 bases match TRBD1. Germline lookup yields CDR1 DFQATT and CDR2 SNEGSKA (reference sequence). Trimming at V came to 5 bases and at J to 3 bases, leaving 9 bases not matched to a gene. CDR3 length: 15 amino acids. The CDR3 DNA reads as TGCAGTGCTGCCCGGACAGGGCCGAACAATCAGCCCCAGCATTTT. The encoded protein is CSAARTGPNNQPQHF.

The chain employs TRBV10-3 and TRBJ2-1; TRBD2 matches at 11 bases. Losses at the gene ends were 3 bases for V and 6 bases for J; bases not matched to a gene: 7. This CDR3 comprises 16 residues. The germline gives CDR1 ENHRY, CDR2 SYGVKD. The CDR3 is CAISEQLAGVLNEQFF. As DNA, the CDR3 is TGTGCCATCAGTGAACAACTAGCGGGAGTACTCAATGAGCAGTTCTTC.

The rearrangement joins TRBV20-1 to TRBJ2-7; D is ambiguous. The CDR3 consists of 15 residues. V lost 0 bases, J lost 2 bases, and 14 bases lay in between. Looked up from germline, CDR1 is DFQATT and CDR2 is SNEGSKA (reference sequence). CDR3 protein: CSARDPGRPTYEQYF. CDR3 DNA: TGCAGTGCTAGAGATCCCGGCAGGCCCACCTACGAGCAGTACTTC.

In its sample, this clonotype was seen once. The chain couples TRBV14 to TRBJ1-1; D ambiguous. There are 13 residues in the CDR3. CDR1 is SGHDN, CDR2 FVKESK, per germline. V was cut by 3 bases and J by 7 bases, with 12 bases left in between. The CDR3 nucleotides are TGTGCCAGCAGCCACCCCGACATGTATGAAGCTTTCTTT. This sequence encodes CASSHPDMYEAFF.

This clonotype was seen more than once but under ten times. V usage is TRBV20-1 and J usage is TRBJ2-1; TRBD2 agrees at 9 bases. This CDR3 is 14 amino acids long. The germline CDR1 and CDR2 sequences are DFQATT and SNEGSKA (reference sequence). V lost 1 base, J lost 7 bases, and 5 bases stayed unmatched. CDR3 nucleotide sequence: TGCAGTGCTAGAGGGGGGACTAGCATGAATGAGCAGTTCTTC. Encoded protein: CSARGGTSMNEQFF.

CDR3 residues: CASSQVAQYVNEQYF. CDR3 nucleotide sequence: TGTGCCAGCAGCCAGGTAGCGCAATACGTCAATGAGCAGTACTTC. This chain links TRBV12-3 or TRBV12-4 with TRBJ2-5, with a weak D call TRBD2 (5 bases). V lost 6 bases to trimming and J lost 11 bases, with 25 bases between them. This CDR3 is 15 amino acids long.

This chain joins TRBV20-1 and TRBJ2-1; 7 bases map to TRBD1. The germline CDR1 and CDR2 sequences are DFQATT and SNEGSKA (reference sequence). This CDR3 contains 15 residues. The V gene end was trimmed by 7 bases and the J gene end by 7 bases; junction bases not matched to a gene: 16. The DNA for the CDR3 is TGCAGTGTCCTTGACAGGGAGCGAGTGGGGAATGAGCAGTTCTTC. The encoded protein is CSVLDRERVGNEQFF.